Each of the 23 T cell receptor beta chains below was sequenced from the same sample in a study of blood T cells in healthy people across ages. The second PCR ran about 6 to 12 cycles with a sample-barcoded 5' primer and J-beta primers. TCRdb re-called the 5' RACE reads through MiXCR, storing one row per CDR3 protein. The table lists approximately 580,000 distinct CDR3 sequences, 24% of them singletons. The sample was also reused in another study, on T cells of mothers and their children.

The sample consisted of blood. These receptors all come from a boy between 10 and 17 years old in good health.

The table lists this clonotype with many counts. J is TRBJ1-4 and V is TRBV5-1; maybe TRBD1 (5 bases). CDR3 length: 15 residues. Germline assignment: CDR1 SGHRS and CDR2 YFSETQ. V was clipped by 4 bases and J by 6 bases, with 16 bases between them. CDR3 nucleotide sequence: TGCGCCAGCAGCGGATACACCGGGGGAGATGAAAAACTGTTTTTT. Translating gives CASSGYTGGDEKLFF. The whole variable domain, filled in from reference TRBV5-1 and TRBJ1-4, reads KAGVTQTPRYLIKTRGQQVTLSCSPISGHRSVSWYQQTPGQGLQFLFEYFSETQRNKGNFPGRFSGRQFSNSRSEMNVSTLELGDSALYLCASSGYTGGDEKLFFGSGTQLSVL.

The chain carries TRBV28 and TRBJ2-2; 9 bases line up with TRBD1. The CDR3 has 21 amino acids. Germline CDR1 and CDR2: MDHEN and SYDVKM. Trimming removed 0 bases from V and 0 bases from J; junction bases left unmatched: 14. CDR3 loop: CASSLWTGGFWYATNTGELFF. The CDR3, as DNA: TGTGCCAGCAGTTTATGGACAGGGGGTTTCTGGTACGCAACGAACACCGGGGAGCTGTTTTTT.

This clonotype was seen a handful of times. The J gene is TRBJ2-7, the V gene TRBV7-9, with TRBD2 as a possible D gene (6 bases). Germline-derived CDR1 and CDR2 are SEHNR and FQNEAQ (reference sequence). This CDR3 spans 13 amino acids. V dropped 3 bases and J dropped 6 bases, with 12 bases sitting between them. CDR3 in DNA: TGTGCCAGCAGCTTCCCCGGGGGTCGCGAGCAGTACTTC. As protein: CASSFPGGREQYF.

Only a few counts were recorded for this clonotype. The gene calls are TRBV10-3 and TRBJ1-1; D unclear. With 4 bases removed from V and 4 bases from J, the gap between germline ends came to 19 bases. This CDR3 spans 16 amino acids. Germline V CDR1 and CDR2: ENHRY, SYGVKD. CDR3 residues: CAISGANDAGGTEAFF. The CDR3 coding sequence is TGTGCCATCAGTGGGGCAAACGATGCGGGCGGCACTGAAGCTTTCTTT.

The rearrangement uses TRBV5-6 and TRBJ2-1; D unresolved. Trimming stripped 2 bases from V and 10 bases from J, with 10 bases between. Germline-derived CDR1 and CDR2 are SGHDT and YYEEEE. CDR3 length equals 12 residues. The CDR3 nucleotides read TGTGCCAGCAGCTTTTCGGACGGGGAGCAGTTCTTC. It codes for CASSFSDGEQFF.

This chain uses TRBV7-2 with TRBJ1-6, with 8 positions matching TRBD1. The CDR3 covers 15 residues. Germline-derived CDR1 and CDR2 are SGHTA and FQGNSA. J was trimmed by 9 bases and V by 4 bases; bases with no gene match: 8. The CDR3 sequence: CASSSKTGASSPLHF. The CDR3 coding sequence is TGTGCCAGCAGCTCGAAGACAGGGGCCTCTTCACCCCTCCACTTT.

This clonotype was seen more than once but under ten times. This chain joins TRBV5-1 and TRBJ2-2; D gene unclear. V was pared by 4 bases and J by 4 bases, with 8 bases between. CDR1 is SGHRS, CDR2 YFSETQ, per germline. The CDR3 extends over 13 amino acids. The CDR3: CASSPPVTGELFF. The CDR3 DNA sequence: TGCGCCAGCAGCCCCCCGGTCACCGGGGAGCTGTTTTTT.

V gene TRBV27 combines with J gene TRBJ2-3, with 7 nucleotides matching TRBD1. This CDR3 region has 13 residues. Germline values: CDR1 MNHEY, CDR2 SMNVEV (reference sequence). V gave up 6 bases and J gave up 6 bases; unmatched junction bases: 6. CDR3 DNA: TGTGCCAGCAGGGACAGGTTGTGGGATACGCAGTATTTT. It yields the protein CASRDRLWDTQYF.

This chain joins TRBV9 and TRBJ1-5; 7 positions agree with TRBD1. The length of the CDR3 is 14 residues. Per germline, CDR1 SGDLS and CDR2 YYNGEE. The V and J ends lost 3 bases and 4 bases, in that order; junction bases with no gene match: 4. The CDR3 loop reads CASSGGTANQPQHF. CDR3 nucleotide sequence: TGTGCCAGCAGCGGCGGGACAGCGAATCAGCCCCAGCATTTT.

This clonotype was seen only a few times. The chain employs TRBV10-3 and TRBJ2-2, with TRBD2 matching over 13 bases. Germline CDR1 reads ENHRY; CDR2 reads SYGVKD. V trimming: 2 bases; J trimming: 7 bases; junction bases outside the gene matches: 7. CDR3 length equals 17 residues. In DNA, the CDR3 is TGTGCCATCAGTGAGGGACTAGCGGGAGCCGGTGTCGGGGAGCTGTTTTTT. Translated, it gives CAISEGLAGAGVGELFF.

In this sample, this clonotype turned up a few times. The chain employs TRBV9 and TRBJ2-3; either TRBD1 or TRBD2 may supply D (5 bases each). V dropped 4 bases and J dropped 6 bases, with 12 bases sitting between them. Germline V gene sequence: CDR1 SGDLS, CDR2 YYNGEE. The CDR3 loop spans 13 amino acids. The CDR3 is CASSTGASDTQYF. The CDR3 DNA is TGTGCCAGCAGCACCGGGGCGTCGGATACGCAGTATTTT.

A remark on this clonotype: This may stem from a read error, because a much larger clone lies one nucleotide away. This rearrangement joins TRBV25-1 to TRBJ2-2; D is unresolved. V was pared by 0 bases and J by 5 bases, with 1 base between. Germline V gives CDR1 MGHDK, CDR2 SYGVNS. The length of the CDR3 is 12 residues. The CDR3 region has the DNA TGTGCCAGCAGTGAATATACCGGGGAGCTGTTTTTT. This sequence encodes CASSEYTGELFF.

This clonotype is a singleton in its sample. The genes are TRBV29-1 and TRBJ1-1; D not certain. The length of the CDR3 is 12 residues. Germline V gene data show CDR1 as SQVTM and CDR2 as ANQGSEA. Trimming stripped 4 bases from V and 4 bases from J, with 10 bases between. The chain's CDR3 is CSVGTPGTEAFF. In nucleotides, the CDR3 is TGCAGCGTTGGGACCCCGGGCACTGAAGCTTTCTTT.

This clonotype was observed a handful of times. The CDR3 is CASSYAEETQYF. The CDR3 nucleotides are TGTGCCAGCAGTTACGCGGAAGAGACCCAGTACTTC. V and J are TRBV6-6 and TRBJ2-5, with D hard to call. V shed 2 bases and J shed 3 bases, with 4 bases lying between them. Germline CDR1 and CDR2: MNHNY and SVGAGI (reference sequence). This CDR3 is 12 amino acids long.

This clonotype was counted only a few times. The rearrangement joins TRBV27 to TRBJ1-1, with D perhaps matching TRBD1 (6 bases). Germline values: CDR1 MNHEY, CDR2 SMNVEV (reference sequence). The CDR3 runs to 14 residues. Trimming took 2 bases from V and 3 from J, leaving 10 bases between them. CDR3 sequence (DNA): TGTGCCAGCAGTTTAGGGGGCTCGTACACTGAAGCTTTCTTT. This encodes CASSLGGSYTEAFF.

The V call is TRBV20-1, the J call TRBJ2-7; 16 bases fit TRBD2. Germline loops: CDR1 DFQATT, CDR2 SNEGSKA (reference sequence). The V and J ends lost 0 bases and 2 bases, in that order; junction bases with no gene match: 4. CDR3 length: 17 amino acids. Here the CDR3 DNA reads TGCAGTGCTAGAGATCAAGGGACTAGCGGGGGGGCCTACGAGCAGTACTTC. The encoded protein is CSARDQGTSGGAYEQYF.

Only a few counts were recorded for this clonotype. This chain joins TRBV5-6 and TRBJ1-2; no reliable D call. CDR3 length equals 13 residues. The V gene lost 0 bases and the J gene lost 8 bases, with 11 bases spanning the gap. The germline gives CDR1 SGHDT, CDR2 YYEEEE. CDR3 DNA: TGTGCCAGCAGCTTGGGTACCGCGAGGGGCTACACCTTC. Amino acid sequence: CASSLGTARGYTF.

The genes are TRBV6-1 and TRBJ2-1; TRBD2 matches 8 bases. This CDR3 spans 18 amino acids. The germline V gene encodes CDR1 MNHNS and CDR2 SASEGT. V shed 7 bases, J shed 9 bases, and the junction held 23 bases outside the gene matches. The CDR3 nucleotides are TGTGCCAGCACTCTAAGACGACTCCAGCGGGGGTCCGTAGGTGAGCAGTTCTTC. This gives the protein CASTLRRLQRGSVGEQFF.

This chain joins TRBV5-1 and TRBJ2-5, with D possibly being TRBD1 or TRBD2 (5 bases each). The CDR3 contains 14 residues. Germline V CDR1 and CDR2: SGHRS, YFSETQ. The V and J ends lost 3 bases and 5 bases respectively, with 14 bases between them. In nucleotides, the CDR3 is TGCGCCAGCAGCTACGGGGCAAACAGGGAGACCCAGTACTTC. The encoded protein is CASSYGANRETQYF.

V usage is TRBV2 and J usage is TRBJ1-2; D perhaps matches TRBD1 (6 bases). Looked up from germline, CDR1 is SNHLY and CDR2 is FYNNEI. The CDR3 has 13 amino acids. Trimming took 3 bases from V and 6 from J, leaving 11 bases between them. The CDR3 DNA reads as TGTGCCAGCAGTGATCCAGGGGAGGATGGCTACACCTTC. It translates to CASSDPGEDGYTF.

This clonotype has more than one count but fewer than ten. Here the CDR3 reads CASSFTGRVETQYF. The CDR3 DNA reads as TGTGCCAGCAGTTTTACTGGGAGGGTGGAGACCCAGTACTTC. The chain joins TRBV28 to TRBJ2-5, with 7 nucleotides matching TRBD2. With 3 bases clipped from V and 5 bases from J, the junction kept 6 bases outside the gene matches. The CDR3 is 14 amino acids. Germline loops: CDR1 MDHEN, CDR2 SYDVKM.

This clonotype was observed a handful of times. This chain uses TRBV6-5 with TRBJ2-2, with unresolved D. Trimming removed 2 bases at V and 0 bases at J, with 7 bases between. The germline V gene has CDR1 MNHEY and CDR2 SVGAGI. The CDR3 runs 15 residues. This CDR3 reads CASSYRDPNTGELFF. The CDR3 coding sequence is TGTGCCAGCAGTTACAGGGATCCGAACACCGGGGAGCTGTTTTTT.

This clonotype was counted at least ten times. The chain couples TRBV27 to TRBJ2-7; 9 nucleotides align to TRBD1. Germline V lookup: CDR1 MNHEY, CDR2 SMNVEV (reference sequence). V trimming: 6 bases; J trimming: 6 bases; junction bases outside the gene matches: 3. The CDR3 spans 12 residues. CDR3 DNA: TGTGCCAGCAGCCGACAGGGGGGCGAGCAGTACTTC. Its protein is CASSRQGGEQYF.